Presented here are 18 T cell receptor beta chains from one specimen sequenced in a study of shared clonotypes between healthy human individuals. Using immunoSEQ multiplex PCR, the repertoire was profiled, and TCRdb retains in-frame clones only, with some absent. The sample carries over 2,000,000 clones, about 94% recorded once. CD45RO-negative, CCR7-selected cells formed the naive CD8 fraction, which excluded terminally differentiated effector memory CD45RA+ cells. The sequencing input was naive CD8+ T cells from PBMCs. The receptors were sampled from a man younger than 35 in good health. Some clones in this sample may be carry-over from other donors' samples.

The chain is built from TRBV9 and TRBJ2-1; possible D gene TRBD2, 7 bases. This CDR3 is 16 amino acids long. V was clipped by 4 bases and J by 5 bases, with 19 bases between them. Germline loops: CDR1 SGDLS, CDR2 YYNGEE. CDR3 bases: TGTGCCAGCAGCCCAAGGGCGGGGGCCCTGGACAATGAGCAGTTCTTC. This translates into CASSPRAGALDNEQFF.

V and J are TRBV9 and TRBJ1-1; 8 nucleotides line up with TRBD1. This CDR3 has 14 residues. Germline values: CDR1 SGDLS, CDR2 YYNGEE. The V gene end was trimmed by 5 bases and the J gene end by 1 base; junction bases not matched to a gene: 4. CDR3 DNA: TGTGCCAGCAGGTCCGACAGGGGGAACACTGAAGCTTTCTTT. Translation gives CASRSDRGNTEAFF.

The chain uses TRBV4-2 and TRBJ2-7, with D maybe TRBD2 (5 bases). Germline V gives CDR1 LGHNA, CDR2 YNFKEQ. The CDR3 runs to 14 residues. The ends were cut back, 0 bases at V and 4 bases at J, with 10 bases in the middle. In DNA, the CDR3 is TGTGCCAGCAGCCAAGAGGCTAGCTGGTACGAGCAGTACTTC. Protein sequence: CASSQEASWYEQYF.

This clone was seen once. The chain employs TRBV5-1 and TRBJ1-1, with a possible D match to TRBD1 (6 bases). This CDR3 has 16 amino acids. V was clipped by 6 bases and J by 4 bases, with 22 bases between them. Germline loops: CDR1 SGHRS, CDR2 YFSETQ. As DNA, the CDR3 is TGCGCCAGCACCCCGGGCAGGGGATTTGTTGGCACTGAAGCTTTCTTT. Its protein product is CASTPGRGFVGTEAFF.

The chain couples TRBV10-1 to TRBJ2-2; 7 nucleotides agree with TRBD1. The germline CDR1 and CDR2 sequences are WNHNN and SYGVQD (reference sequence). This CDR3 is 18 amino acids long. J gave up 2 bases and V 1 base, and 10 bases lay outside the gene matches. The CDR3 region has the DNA TGCGCCAGCAGTGAGTTCTCGAGGGGGCGAAGTAACACCGGGGAGCTGTTTTTT. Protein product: CASSEFSRGRSNTGELFF.

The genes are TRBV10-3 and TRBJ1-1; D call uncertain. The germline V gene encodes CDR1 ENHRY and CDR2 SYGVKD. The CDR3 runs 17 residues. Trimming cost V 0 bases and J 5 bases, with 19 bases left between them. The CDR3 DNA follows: TGTGCCATCAGTGAGTCGAATGTCCAGAACTTTCGGACTGAAGCTTTCTTT. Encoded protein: CAISESNVQNFRTEAFF.

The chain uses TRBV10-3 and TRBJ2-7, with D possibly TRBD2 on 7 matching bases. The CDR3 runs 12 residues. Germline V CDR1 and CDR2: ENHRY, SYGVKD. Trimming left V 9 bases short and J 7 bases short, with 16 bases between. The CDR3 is CAIGGGGIEQYF. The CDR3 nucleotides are TGTGCCATAGGGGGGGGAGGGATTGAGCAGTACTTC.

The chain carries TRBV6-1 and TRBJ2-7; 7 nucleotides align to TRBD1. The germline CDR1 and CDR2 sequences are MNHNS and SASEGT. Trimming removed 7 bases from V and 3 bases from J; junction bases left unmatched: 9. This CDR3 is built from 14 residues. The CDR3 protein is CASKRRGGVYEQYF. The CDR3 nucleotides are TGTGCCAGCAAAAGGCGAGGGGGCGTCTACGAGCAGTACTTC.

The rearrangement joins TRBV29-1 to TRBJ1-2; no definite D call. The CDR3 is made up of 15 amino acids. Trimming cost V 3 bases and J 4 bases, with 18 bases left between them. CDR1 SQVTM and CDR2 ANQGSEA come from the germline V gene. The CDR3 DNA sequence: TGCAGCGTTGATCGGCCAAGGGATCGAGCCTATGGCTACACCTTC. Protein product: CSVDRPRDRAYGYTF.

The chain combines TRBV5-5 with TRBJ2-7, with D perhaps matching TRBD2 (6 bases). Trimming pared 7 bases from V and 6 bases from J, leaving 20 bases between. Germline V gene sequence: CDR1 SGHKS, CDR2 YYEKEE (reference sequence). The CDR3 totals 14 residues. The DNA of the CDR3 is TGTGCCAGCTCAGCGGGTATCAGGTCTGGCGAGCAGTACTTC. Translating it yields CASSAGIRSGEQYF.

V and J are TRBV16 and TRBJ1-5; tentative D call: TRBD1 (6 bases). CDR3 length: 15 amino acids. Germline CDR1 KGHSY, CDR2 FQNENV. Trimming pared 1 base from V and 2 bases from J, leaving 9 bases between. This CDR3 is CASSQLGAGNQPQHF. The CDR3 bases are TGTGCCAGCAGCCAATTGGGGGCTGGCAATCAGCCCCAGCATTTT.

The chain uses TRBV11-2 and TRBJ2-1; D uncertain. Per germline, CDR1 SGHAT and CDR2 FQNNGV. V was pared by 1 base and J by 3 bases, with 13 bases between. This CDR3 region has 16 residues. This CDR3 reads CASSLGVNRNYNEQFF. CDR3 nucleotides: TGTGCCAGCAGCTTAGGGGTGAACCGGAACTACAATGAGCAGTTCTTC.

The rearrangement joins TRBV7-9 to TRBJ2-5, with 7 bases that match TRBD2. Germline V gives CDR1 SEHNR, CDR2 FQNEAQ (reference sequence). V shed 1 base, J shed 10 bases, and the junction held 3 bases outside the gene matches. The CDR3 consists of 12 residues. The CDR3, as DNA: TGTGCCAGCAGCTTAGGGGGGAGGGACCAGTACTTC. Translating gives CASSLGGRDQYF.

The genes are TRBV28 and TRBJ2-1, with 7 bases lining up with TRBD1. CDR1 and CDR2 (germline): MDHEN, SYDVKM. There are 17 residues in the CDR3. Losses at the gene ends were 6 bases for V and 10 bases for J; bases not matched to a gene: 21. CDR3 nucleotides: TGTGCCAGCAGCTCAACCCTTGGGGACAGATCCTACGGGGAGCAGTTCTTC. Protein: CASSSTLGDRSYGEQFF.

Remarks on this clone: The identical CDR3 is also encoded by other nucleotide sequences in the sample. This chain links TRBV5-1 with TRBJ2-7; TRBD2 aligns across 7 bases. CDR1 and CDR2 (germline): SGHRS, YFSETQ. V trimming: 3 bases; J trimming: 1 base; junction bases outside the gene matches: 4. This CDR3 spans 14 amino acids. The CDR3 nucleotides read TGCGCCAGCAGCTCCGGGACTACTTCCTACGAGCAGTACTTC. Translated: CASSSGTTSYEQYF.

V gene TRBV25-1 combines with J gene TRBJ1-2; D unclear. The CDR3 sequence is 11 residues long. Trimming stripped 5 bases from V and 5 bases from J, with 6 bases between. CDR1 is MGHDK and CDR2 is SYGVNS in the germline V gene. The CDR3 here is CASSPGYGYTF. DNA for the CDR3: TGTGCCAGCAGTCCCGGGTATGGCTACACCTTC.

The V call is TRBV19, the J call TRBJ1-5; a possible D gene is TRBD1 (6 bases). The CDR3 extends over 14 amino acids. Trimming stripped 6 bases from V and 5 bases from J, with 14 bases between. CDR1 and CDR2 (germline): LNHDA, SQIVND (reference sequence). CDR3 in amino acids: CASRAWDIYQPQHF. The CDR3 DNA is TGTGCCAGTAGGGCATGGGACATCTATCAGCCCCAGCATTTT.

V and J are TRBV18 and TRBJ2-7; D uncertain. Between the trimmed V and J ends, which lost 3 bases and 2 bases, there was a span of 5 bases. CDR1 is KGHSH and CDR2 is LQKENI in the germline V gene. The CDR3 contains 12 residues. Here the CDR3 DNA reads TGTGCCAGCTCACCCAATACCTACGAGCAGTACTTC. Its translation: CASSPNTYEQYF. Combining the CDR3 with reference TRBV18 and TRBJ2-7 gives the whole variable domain NAGVMQNPRHLVRRRGQEARLRCSPMKGHSHVYWYRQLPEEGLKFMVYLQKENIIDESGMPKERFSAEFPKEGPSILRIQQVVRGDSAAYFCASSPNTYEQYFGPGTRLTVT.